This TCR beta chain emerged from a study of PD-L1 blockade in urothelial cancer. Study overall: Patients had been given 0 to 3 earlier chemotherapy regimens. Blood was evaluated 3 weeks (second dose) and 6 weeks after therapy began.

Study-wide results and limits: When measured at 3 weeks, tumor-associated blood clones expanded more in durable-benefit patients.

The V and J ends lost 3 bases and 6 bases, in that order; junction bases with no gene match: 12. CDR1 and CDR2 from the germline V gene are SGDLS and YYNGEE. The CDR3 covers 16 residues. Measured with immunoSEQ multiplex PCR; TCRdb has only the in-frame clones, and not every one. Among 90,000 to 100,000 clones listed, nearly 90% were seen once. About this clone: The target antigen is unknown.

The time point was: pretreatment peripheral blood. For each patient, 1 to 8 samples were obtained, pretreatment and on-treatment. The receptor was derived from a man aged 55-75 years with urothelial cancer. The sample here was PBMCs, taken around atezolizumab (anti-PD-L1) treatment. The chain carries TRBV9 and TRBJ2-3; TRBD2 matches 8 bases. The CDR3 sequence: CASSADTGRAPDTQYF. The DNA of the CDR3 is TGTGCCAGCAGCGCGGACACCGGGAGGGCACCGGATACGCAGTATTTT.